One and the same sample provided the 20 T cell receptor beta chains below, sequenced in a study of T cells in Graves' hyperthyroidism and ophthalmopathy. Template material for amplifying TCR beta CDR3 regions consisted of RNA transcripts. The HTBI primer set served for first-round RT-PCR of the TCR CDR3. Using its own MiXCR run on the multiplex PCR reads, TCRdb lists one record per CDR3 protein. The profile shows 370,000 or so distinct CDR3 sequences, less than 20% of them singletons. The sample taken for sequencing was blood. These receptors were collected from a woman in her late teens or twenties with Graves' hyperthyroidism that later progressed to Graves' ophthalmopathy.

This clonotype was picked up many times. The chain is built from TRBV6-1 and TRBJ1-1; D remains unclear. CDR3 length: 14 residues. In germline, CDR1 is MNHNS, CDR2 SASEGT. V was trimmed by 5 bases and J by 0 bases, leaving 10 bases between them. CDR3: CASSIKGMNTEAFF. CDR3 nucleotides: TGTGCCAGCAGTATTAAAGGCATGAACACTGAAGCTTTCTTT.

This clonotype has ten or more counts. The rearrangement uses TRBV7-8 and TRBJ1-1; D remains ambiguous. V was cut by 1 base and J by 0 bases, with 15 bases left in between. Germline V gene lookup returns CDR1 SGHVS and CDR2 FQNEAQ. CDR3 length: 17 residues. The CDR3 loop is CASSLVSGGKMNTEAFF. The DNA for the CDR3 is TGTGCCAGCAGCTTAGTATCGGGCGGTAAAATGAACACTGAAGCTTTCTTT.

This clonotype has just a few counts. The CDR3, as DNA: TGTGCCAGCAGCTCCACAGATGCAACTAATGAAAAACTGTTTTTT. It encodes CASSSTDATNEKLFF. J is TRBJ1-4 and V is TRBV7-8; D unclear. CDR1 and CDR2 from the germline V gene are SGHVS and FQNEAQ. V lost 4 bases, J lost 0 bases, and 9 bases lay in between. The CDR3 runs 15 residues.

This clonotype showed up many times. The rearrangement links TRBV20-1 to TRBJ2-7, with 8 bases fitting TRBD2. CDR1 DFQATT and CDR2 SNEGSKA come from the germline V gene (reference sequence). V trimming: 5 bases; J trimming: 2 bases; junction bases outside the gene matches: 11. The CDR3 has 15 residues. The CDR3 DNA reads TGCAGTGCTTCCCGAGCTTTGACTAGCGCCTACGAGCAGTACTTC. Its protein is CSASRALTSAYEQYF.

This clonotype was seen only a few times. The chain carries TRBV19 and TRBJ1-3, with D possibly matching TRBD1 (6 bases). This CDR3 has 13 residues. Looked up from germline, CDR1 is LNHDA and CDR2 is SQIVND (reference sequence). V dropped 10 bases and J dropped 4 bases, with 14 bases sitting between them. The CDR3 region has the DNA TGTGCCACCCCGGACAGAAGCGGAAACACCATATATTTT. It codes for CATPDRSGNTIYF.

This clonotype was observed many times. This sequence joins TRBV24-1 and TRBJ2-1; 7 bases match TRBD2. This CDR3 spans 16 amino acids. From germline, CDR1 is KGHDR and CDR2 SFDVKD. Germline trimming cut 4 bases from V and 1 base from J; bases unmatched to any gene: 6. CDR3 residues: CATSENREASYNEQFF. As DNA, the CDR3 is TGTGCCACCAGTGAGAACCGGGAGGCGTCCTACAATGAGCAGTTCTTC.

The J gene is TRBJ2-3, the V gene TRBV6-5; D is undetermined. Between the trimmed V and J ends, which lost 0 bases and 2 bases, there was a span of 12 bases. CDR1 is MNHEY, CDR2 SVGAGI, per germline. This CDR3 has 16 residues. The CDR3 spells CASSYSIYGPTDTQYF. The CDR3 DNA follows: TGTGCCAGCAGTTACTCGATATACGGCCCCACAGATACGCAGTATTTT.

This clonotype was observed a handful of times. The rearrangement links TRBV7-9 to TRBJ2-3; D perhaps matches TRBD2 (5 bases). CDR1 and CDR2 (germline): SEHNR, FQNEAQ (reference sequence). The CDR3 is 12 residues long. The ends were cut back, 4 bases at V and 10 bases at J, with 12 bases in the middle. CDR3 protein: CASSSFGDAQYF. The CDR3 DNA sequence: TGTGCCAGCAGCTCATTCGGGGATGCGCAGTATTTT.

This clonotype showed up many times. The V call is TRBV6-1, the J call TRBJ1-1; 7 bases map to TRBD1. V lost 7 bases and J lost 1; bases outside the gene matches: 3. This CDR3 region has 13 residues. In germline, CDR1 is MNHNS, CDR2 SASEGT. The CDR3 nucleotides read TGTGCCAGCAATGGACAGGAGAACACTGAAGCTTTCTTT. Translation: CASNGQENTEAFF.

The V gene is TRBV11-2, the J gene TRBJ2-2, with D possibly being TRBD1 (6 bases). The CDR3 is 14 residues long. CDR1 SGHAT and CDR2 FQNNGV come from the germline V gene. V lost 3 bases and J 5 bases, leaving 10 bases between the germline ends. The CDR3 region has the DNA TGTGCCAGCAGCTTCTTCAGGGGAACCGGGGAGCTGTTTTTT. Its translation is CASSFFRGTGELFF.

With respect to this clonotype: Since a much larger clone is just one base distant, this may be a read error. This is likely a read error, given that the CDR3 carries no conserved phenylalanine or tryptophan at its end. The rearrangement uses TRBV28 and TRBJ2-7; D gene unclear. There are 12 residues in the CDR3. Trimming left V 0 bases short and J 6 bases short, with 6 bases between. CDR1 is MDHEN and CDR2 is SYDVKM in the germline V gene. The CDR3 bases are TGTGCCAGCAGTTTATGGTTCCCCGAGCAGTACCTC. Translation gives CASSLWFPEQYL.

The chain couples TRBV14 to TRBJ1-2; D call uncertain. The germline gives CDR1 SGHDN, CDR2 FVKESK. V lost 2 bases to trimming and J lost 7 bases, with 17 bases between them. The CDR3 is 15 amino acids. CDR3 coding DNA: TGTGCCAGCAGCCAATCCCACGCCGGAAATACTGGCTACACCTTC. Translated, it gives CASSQSHAGNTGYTF.

At least ten counts were recorded for this clonotype. The rearrangement links TRBV7-9 to TRBJ1-1; D is uncertain. Germline CDR1 and CDR2: SEHNR and FQNEAQ (reference sequence). The length of the CDR3 is 15 residues. V shed 5 bases and J shed 0 bases, with 13 bases lying between them. The CDR3 spells CASSAPLDMNTEAFF. Here the CDR3 DNA reads TGTGCCAGCAGCGCACCCCTCGACATGAACACTGAAGCTTTCTTT. Together with reference TRBV7-9 and TRBJ1-1, the CDR3 gives the full variable domain: DTGVSQNPRHKITKRGQNVTFRCDPISEHNRLYWYRQTLGQGPEFLTYFQNEAQLEKSRLLSDRFSAERPKGSFSTLEIQRTEQGDSAMYLCASSAPLDMNTEAFFGQGTRLTVV.

This clonotype was observed a few times. The chain is built from TRBV6-1 and TRBJ1-1, with 7 positions matching TRBD1. CDR1 is MNHNS and CDR2 is SASEGT in the germline V gene. After removal of 6 bases from V and 7 bases from J, the junction contained 8 bases not matched to a gene. CDR3 length: 13 residues. The CDR3 sequence: CASSRTQGNEAFF. The DNA of the CDR3 is TGTGCCAGCAGCCGTACACAGGGGAATGAAGCTTTCTTT.

This clonotype was found a few times. The rearrangement joins TRBV18 to TRBJ2-7, with TRBD1 matching 11 bases. Looked up from germline, CDR1 is KGHSH and CDR2 is LQKENI. The CDR3 extends over 14 amino acids. The trim removed 0 bases at V and 7 bases at J, leaving 2 bases unmatched. The CDR3 coding sequence is TGTGCCAGCTCACCACCCGGGACAGGGGGTGAGCAGTACTTC. Translation: CASSPPGTGGEQYF.

In its sample, this clonotype was seen a few times. The genes are TRBV20-1 and TRBJ2-1; no clear D gene. Trimming shortened V by 8 bases and J by 3 bases, and 17 bases separated the two germline ends. Germline V CDR1 and CDR2: DFQATT, SNEGSKA (reference sequence). This CDR3 has 14 amino acids. The CDR3 coding sequence is TGCAGTCTCCTTGCGACTTCACTCTACAATGAGCAGTTCTTC. Translated: CSLLATSLYNEQFF.

This clonotype was seen repeatedly, ten times or more. The V call is TRBV6-5, the J call TRBJ2-5; D possibly matches TRBD1 or TRBD2 (5 bases each). The germline V and J ends were trimmed by 0 bases and 1 base, with 9 bases remaining between them. This CDR3 contains 15 residues. In germline, CDR1 is MNHEY, CDR2 SVGAGI. The DNA for the CDR3 is TGTGCCAGCAGTTACTCATCCGGGACCCAAGAGACCCAGTACTTC. It specifies CASSYSSGTQETQYF.

On this clonotype: This may be a read error, as it is one base from a much larger clone. The rearrangement links TRBV19 to TRBJ2-1; a weak D match, TRBD2 (6 bases). With the DNA end fitting TRBJ2-7 better, the J assignment may be wrong. CDR3 length equals 13 residues. CDR1 and CDR2 (germline): LNHDA, SQIVND (reference sequence). The CDR3 DNA follows: TGTGCCAGTAGTGCGGGACTCAACAATGAGCAGTACTTC. It codes for CASSAGLNNEQYF.

This clonotype was seen more than once but under ten times. The rearrangement uses TRBV5-1 and TRBJ2-1, with 10 positions matching TRBD2. The junction had 18 bases not matched to a gene; V was cut back by 0 bases and J by 0 bases. CDR3 length: 22 amino acids. Germline values: CDR1 SGHRS, CDR2 YFSETQ. The CDR3 DNA reads as TGCGCCAGCAGCTTGGCCGGGAGTAGCGGGAGGAACTACCTTAGCTCCTACAATGAGCAGTTCTTC. Residues: CASSLAGSSGRNYLSSYNEQFF.

The CDR3 here is CSAPGTGAEETQYF. In DNA form, the CDR3 reads TGCAGTGCCCCCGGGACAGGGGCGGAGGAGACCCAGTACTTC. This rearrangement joins TRBV20-1 to TRBJ2-5, with TRBD1 matching 10 bases. The V and J ends lost 6 bases and 5 bases, in that order; junction bases with no gene match: 9. The CDR3 is made up of 14 amino acids. Germline CDR1 is DFQATT and CDR2 is SNEGSKA (reference sequence).